The clone carrying this TCR beta chain appeared many times. Its specificity is unknown. Carried by the TCR beta cDNA libraries were unique molecular identifiers. One entry per CDR3 protein, called by TCRdb with MiXCR from the PCR reads. This sample has about 200,000 distinct CDR3 sequences, with approximately 29% found just once. CDR3 length equals 13 residues. From germline, CDR1 is MGHRA and CDR2 YSYEKL. V lost 0 bases to trimming and J lost 12 bases, with 12 bases between them. The source of the sample is a study of post-analysis software for immune sequencing data. Study-wide context: Disease trajectories encompassed relapsing-remitting, secondary progressive and progressive-relapsing multiple sclerosis. Broader study findings: Controls showed significantly higher normalized Chao1 diversity than did multiple sclerosis patients. About five TRBV segments, including TRBV5-6, TRBV5-1 and TRBV20-1, were more frequent in patients than controls.

Sequenced: blood. This receptor was identified in a girl younger than 18 with multiple sclerosis. The rearrangement uses TRBV4-1 and TRBJ2-1; D is perhaps TRBD1 (5 bases). CDR3 DNA: TGCGCCAGCAGCCAAGAGCAGGGAAGAAGGCAGTTCTTC. Amino acids: CASSQEQGRRQFF.